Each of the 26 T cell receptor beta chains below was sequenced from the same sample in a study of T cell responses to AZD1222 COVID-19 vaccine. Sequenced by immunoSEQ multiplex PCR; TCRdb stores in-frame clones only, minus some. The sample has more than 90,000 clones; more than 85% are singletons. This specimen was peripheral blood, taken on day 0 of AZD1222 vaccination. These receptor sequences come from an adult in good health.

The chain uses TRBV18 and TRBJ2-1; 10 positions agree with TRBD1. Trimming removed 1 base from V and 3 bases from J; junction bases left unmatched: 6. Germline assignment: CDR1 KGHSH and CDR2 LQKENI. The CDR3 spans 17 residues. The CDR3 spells CASSPLGTGVNYNEQFF. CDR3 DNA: TGTGCCAGCTCACCACTTGGGACAGGGGTCAACTACAATGAGCAGTTCTTC. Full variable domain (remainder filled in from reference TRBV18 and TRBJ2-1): NAGVMQNPRHLVRRRGQEARLRCSPMKGHSHVYWYRQLPEEGLKFMVYLQKENIIDESGMPKERFSAEFPKEGPSILRIQQVVRGDSAAYFCASSPLGTGVNYNEQFFGPGTRLTVL.

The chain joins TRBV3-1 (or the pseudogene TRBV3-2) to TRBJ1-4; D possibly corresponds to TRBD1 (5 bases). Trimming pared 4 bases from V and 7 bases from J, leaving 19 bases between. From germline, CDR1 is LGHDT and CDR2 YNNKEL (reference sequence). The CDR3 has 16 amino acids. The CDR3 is CASSLMIGAGGEKLFF. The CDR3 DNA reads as TGTGCCAGCAGCCTCATGATCGGGGCGGGTGGTGAAAAACTGTTTTTT.

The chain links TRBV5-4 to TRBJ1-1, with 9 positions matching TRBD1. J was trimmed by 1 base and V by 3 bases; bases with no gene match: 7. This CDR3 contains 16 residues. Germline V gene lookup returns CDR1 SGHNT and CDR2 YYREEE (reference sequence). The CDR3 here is CASSSGTGLANTEAFF. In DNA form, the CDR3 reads TGTGCCAGCAGCTCGGGGACAGGGCTAGCGAACACTGAAGCTTTCTTT.

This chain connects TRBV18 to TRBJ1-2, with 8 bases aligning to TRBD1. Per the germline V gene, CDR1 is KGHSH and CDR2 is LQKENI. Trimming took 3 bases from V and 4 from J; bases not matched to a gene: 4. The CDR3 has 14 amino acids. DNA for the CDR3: TGTGCCAGCTCACCGGGACAGGACTTCTATGGCTACACCTTC. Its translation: CASSPGQDFYGYTF.

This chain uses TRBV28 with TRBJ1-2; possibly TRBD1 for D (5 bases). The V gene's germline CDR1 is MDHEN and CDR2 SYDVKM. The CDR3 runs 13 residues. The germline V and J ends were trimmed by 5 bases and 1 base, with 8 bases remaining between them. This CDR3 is CASSGGDNYGYTF. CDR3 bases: TGTGCCAGCAGTGGGGGGGATAACTATGGCTACACCTTC.

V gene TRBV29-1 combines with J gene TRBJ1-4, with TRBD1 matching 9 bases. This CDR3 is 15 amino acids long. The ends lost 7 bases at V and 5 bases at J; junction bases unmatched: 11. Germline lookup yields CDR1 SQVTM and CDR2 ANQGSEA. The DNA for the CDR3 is TGCAGCGCTGCGGTATTGGGACAGGGAAATGAAAAACTGTTTTTT. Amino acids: CSAAVLGQGNEKLFF.

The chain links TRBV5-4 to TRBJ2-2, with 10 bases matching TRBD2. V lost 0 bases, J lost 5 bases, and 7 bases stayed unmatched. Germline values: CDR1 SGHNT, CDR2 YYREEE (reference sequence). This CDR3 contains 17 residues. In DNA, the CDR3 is TGTGCCAGCAGCTTGGAGCCAGCGGGAGGGCCGACCGGGGAGCTGTTTTTT. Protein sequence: CASSLEPAGGPTGELFF.

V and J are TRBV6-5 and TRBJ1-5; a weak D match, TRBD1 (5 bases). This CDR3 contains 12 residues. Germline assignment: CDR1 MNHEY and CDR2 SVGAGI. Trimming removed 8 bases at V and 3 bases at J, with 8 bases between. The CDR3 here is CASWGLNQPQHF. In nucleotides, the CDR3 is TGTGCCAGCTGGGGACTCAATCAGCCCCAGCATTTT.

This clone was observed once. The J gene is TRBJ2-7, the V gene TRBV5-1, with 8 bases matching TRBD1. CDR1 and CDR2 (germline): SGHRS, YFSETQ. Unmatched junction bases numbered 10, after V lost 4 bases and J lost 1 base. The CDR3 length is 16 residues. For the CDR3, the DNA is TGCGCCAGCAGCAATGACTGGACAGGGCGGTCCTACGAGCAGTACTTC. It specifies CASSNDWTGRSYEQYF.

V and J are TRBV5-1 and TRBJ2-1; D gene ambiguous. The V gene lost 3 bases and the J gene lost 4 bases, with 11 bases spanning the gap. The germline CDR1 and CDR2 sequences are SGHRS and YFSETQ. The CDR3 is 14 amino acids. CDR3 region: CASSSSPSYNEQFF. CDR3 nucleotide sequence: TGCGCCAGCAGCTCGAGTCCCTCGTACAATGAGCAGTTCTTC. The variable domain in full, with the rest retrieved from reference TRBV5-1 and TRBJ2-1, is KAGVTQTPRYLIKTRGQQVTLSCSPISGHRSVSWYQQTPGQGLQFLFEYFSETQRNKGNFPGRFSGRQFSNSRSEMNVSTLELGDSALYLCASSSSPSYNEQFFGPGTRLTVL.

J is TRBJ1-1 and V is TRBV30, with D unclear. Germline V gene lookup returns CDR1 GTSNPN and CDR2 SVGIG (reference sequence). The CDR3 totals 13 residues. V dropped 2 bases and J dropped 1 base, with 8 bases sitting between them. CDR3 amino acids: CAWSFRENTEAFF. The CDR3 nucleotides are TGTGCCTGGAGTTTCCGGGAGAACACTGAAGCTTTCTTT. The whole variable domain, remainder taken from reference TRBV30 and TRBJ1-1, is SQTIHQWPATLVQPVGSPLSLECTVEGTSNPNLYWYRQAAGRGLQLLFYSVGIGQISSEVPQNLSASRPQDRQFILSSKKLLLSDSGFYLCAWSFRENTEAFFGQGTRLTVV.

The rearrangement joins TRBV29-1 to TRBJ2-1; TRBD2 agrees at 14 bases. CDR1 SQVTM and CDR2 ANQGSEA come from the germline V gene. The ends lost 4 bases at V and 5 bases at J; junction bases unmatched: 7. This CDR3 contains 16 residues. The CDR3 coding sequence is TGCAGCGTTGGGGGACTAGCGGGAGTTGGGAACAATGAGCAGTTCTTC. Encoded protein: CSVGGLAGVGNNEQFF.

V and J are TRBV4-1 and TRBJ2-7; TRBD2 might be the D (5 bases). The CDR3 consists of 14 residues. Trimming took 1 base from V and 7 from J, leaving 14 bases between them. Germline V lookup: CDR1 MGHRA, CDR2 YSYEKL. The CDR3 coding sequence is TGCGCCAGCAGCCAAGTATCGGGAAGTTCGGAGCAGTACTTC. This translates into CASSQVSGSSEQYF.

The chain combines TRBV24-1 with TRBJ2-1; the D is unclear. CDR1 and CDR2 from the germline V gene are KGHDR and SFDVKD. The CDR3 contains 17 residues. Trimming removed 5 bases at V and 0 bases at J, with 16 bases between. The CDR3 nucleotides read TGTGCCACCAGTGGATCTGGCGGAACGAGCTCCTACAATGAGCAGTTCTTC. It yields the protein CATSGSGGTSSYNEQFF.

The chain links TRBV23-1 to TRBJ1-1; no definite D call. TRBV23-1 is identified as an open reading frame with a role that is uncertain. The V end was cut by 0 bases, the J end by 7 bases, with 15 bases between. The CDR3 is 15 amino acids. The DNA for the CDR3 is TGCGCCAGCAGTCAATCCGTCTCCCCCTATGGTGAAGCTTTCTTT. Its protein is CASSQSVSPYGEAFF.

CDR3 residues: CASSQDGSSRSYEQYF. CDR3 sequence (DNA): TGTGCCAGCAGCCAAGATGGGTCTAGCCGAAGCTACGAGCAGTACTTC. V usage is TRBV3-1 (or the pseudogene TRBV3-2) and J usage is TRBJ2-7, with a weak D call TRBD2 (5 bases). Germline CDR1 reads LGHDT; CDR2 reads YNNKEL (reference sequence). V gave up 0 bases and J gave up 3 bases, with 15 bases separating them. The CDR3 loop spans 16 amino acids.

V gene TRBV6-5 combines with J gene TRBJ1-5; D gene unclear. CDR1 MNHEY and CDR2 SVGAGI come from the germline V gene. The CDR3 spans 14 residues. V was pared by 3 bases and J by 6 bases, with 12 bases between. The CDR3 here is CASSYSGNRQPQHF. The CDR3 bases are TGTGCCAGCAGTTATTCGGGTAACCGTCAGCCCCAGCATTTT.

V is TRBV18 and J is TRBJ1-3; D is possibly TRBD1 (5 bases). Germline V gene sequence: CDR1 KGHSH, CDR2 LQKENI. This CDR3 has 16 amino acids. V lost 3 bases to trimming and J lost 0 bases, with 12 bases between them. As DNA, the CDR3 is TGTGCCAGCTCACCCCTGGACACCCGCTCTGGAAACACCATATATTTT. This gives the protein CASSPLDTRSGNTIYF.

In DNA form, the CDR3 reads TGCGCCAGCAGCGCACCCGGGACAGGCAACACCGGGGAGCTGTTTTTT. Translating it yields CASSAPGTGNTGELFF. This sequence joins TRBV5-1 and TRBJ2-2; 8 bases line up with TRBD1. After removal of 4 bases from V and 2 bases from J, the junction contained 7 bases not matched to a gene. This CDR3 has 16 residues. Germline-derived CDR1 and CDR2 are SGHRS and YFSETQ.

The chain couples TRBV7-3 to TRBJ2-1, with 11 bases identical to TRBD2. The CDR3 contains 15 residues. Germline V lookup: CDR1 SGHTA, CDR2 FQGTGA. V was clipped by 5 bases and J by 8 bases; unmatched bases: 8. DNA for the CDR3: TGTGCCAGCAGCCCTAGCGGGGGGCCCAATGATGAGCAGTTCTTC. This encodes CASSPSGGPNDEQFF.

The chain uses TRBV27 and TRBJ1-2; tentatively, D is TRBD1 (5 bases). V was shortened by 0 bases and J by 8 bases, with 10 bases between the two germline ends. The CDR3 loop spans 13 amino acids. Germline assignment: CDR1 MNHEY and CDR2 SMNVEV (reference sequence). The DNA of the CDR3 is TGTGCCAGCAGTTTATCGAAATGGGGGGGCTACACCTTC. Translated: CASSLSKWGGYTF.

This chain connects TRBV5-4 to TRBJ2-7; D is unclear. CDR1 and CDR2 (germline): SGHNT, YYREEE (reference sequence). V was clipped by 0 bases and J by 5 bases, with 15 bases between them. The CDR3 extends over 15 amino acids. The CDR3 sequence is CASSLAGSPPHEQYF. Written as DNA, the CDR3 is TGTGCCAGCAGCTTGGCCGGCAGTCCCCCCCACGAGCAGTACTTC.

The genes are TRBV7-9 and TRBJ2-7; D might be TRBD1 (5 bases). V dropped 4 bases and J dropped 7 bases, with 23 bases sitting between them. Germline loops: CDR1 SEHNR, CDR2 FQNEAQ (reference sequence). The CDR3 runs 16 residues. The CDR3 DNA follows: TGTGCCAGCAGCTCAGCACAGGACATCACGGTGGGGGAGCAGTACTTC. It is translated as CASSSAQDITVGEQYF.

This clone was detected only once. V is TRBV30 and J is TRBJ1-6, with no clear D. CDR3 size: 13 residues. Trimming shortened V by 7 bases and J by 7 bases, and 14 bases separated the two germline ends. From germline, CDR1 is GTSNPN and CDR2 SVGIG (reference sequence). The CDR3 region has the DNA TGTGCCTACCAAATCGGGAGGAATTCACCCCTCCACTTT. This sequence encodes CAYQIGRNSPLHF.

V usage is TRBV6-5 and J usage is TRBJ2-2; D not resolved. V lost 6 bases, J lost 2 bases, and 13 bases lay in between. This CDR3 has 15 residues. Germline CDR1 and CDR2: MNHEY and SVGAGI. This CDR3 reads CASSTLTRNTGELFF. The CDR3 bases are TGTGCCAGCAGCACACTTACACGCAACACCGGGGAGCTGTTTTTT.

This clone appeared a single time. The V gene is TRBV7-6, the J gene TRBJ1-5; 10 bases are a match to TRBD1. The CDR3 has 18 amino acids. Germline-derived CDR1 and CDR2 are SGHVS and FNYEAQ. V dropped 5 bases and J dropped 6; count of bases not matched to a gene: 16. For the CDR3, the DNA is TGTGCCAGCAGCCGAACCGGGACAGGGGATCTTTTGTCTCAGCCCCAGCATTTT. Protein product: CASSRTGTGDLLSQPQHF. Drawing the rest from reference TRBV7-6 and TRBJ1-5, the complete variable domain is GAGVSQSPRYKVTKRGQDVALRCDPISGHVSLYWYRQALGQGPEFLTYFNYEAQQDKSGLPNDRFSAERPEGSISTLTIQRTEQRDSAMYRCASSRTGTGDLLSQPQHFGDGTRLSIL.